The 10 T cell receptor beta chains below come from one sample, sequenced in a study of neurological immune-mediated disorders. TCRdb recomputed calls from the 5' RACE reads with MiXCR, one row per CDR3 protein. The sample contains tens of thousands of distinct CDR3 sequences, roughly 4.4% of which appear only once. Sequenced sample: PBMCs. The receptors were gathered from a man between 18 and 35 years old in good health.

In this sample, this clonotype turned up a few times. V gene TRBV5-1 combines with J gene TRBJ1-1, with D uncertain. The V end was cut by 1 base, the J end by 1 base, with 8 bases between. CDR3 length: 14 amino acids. Germline-derived CDR1 and CDR2 are SGHRS and YFSETQ. CDR3: CASSLIVGNTEAFF. The CDR3 nucleotides are TGCGCCAGCAGCTTGATCGTAGGGAACACTGAAGCTTTCTTT.

As concerns this clonotype: A much larger clone lies a single base off, so this may be a read error. V and J are TRBV30 and TRBJ2-2; possible D gene TRBD1, 6 bases. Germline CDR1 GTSNPN, CDR2 SVGIG (reference sequence). This CDR3 is built from 14 residues. CDR3 sequence (DNA): TGTGCCTGGAGGACAGGATCGAACACCGTGGAGCTGTTTTTT. Translation: CAWRTGSNTVELFF.

This clonotype was recorded at least ten times. CDR3 residues: CASSIGLGTGDEKLFF. The CDR3 DNA reads TGTGCCAGTAGTATAGGATTAGGGACAGGGGACGAAAAACTGTTTTTT. The chain carries TRBV19 and TRBJ1-4; 10 nucleotides align to TRBD1. This CDR3 region has 16 residues. CDR1 and CDR2 (germline): LNHDA, SQIVND (reference sequence). J was trimmed by 8 bases and V by 1 base; bases with no gene match: 7.

This clonotype appeared many times. The rearrangement links TRBV6-6 to TRBJ2-7; 8 nucleotides agree with TRBD1. This CDR3 has 15 amino acids. Germline loops: CDR1 MNHNY, CDR2 SVGAGI (reference sequence). Trimming removed 2 bases from V and 2 bases from J; junction bases left unmatched: 5. CDR3: CASSYGQGSTYEQYF. Here the CDR3 DNA reads TGTGCCAGCAGTTACGGACAGGGAAGTACCTACGAGCAGTACTTC.

This clonotype came up many times. This chain connects TRBV6-5 to TRBJ1-2, with D unclear. Per germline, CDR1 MNHEY and CDR2 SVGAGI. Trimming took 3 bases from V and 4 from J, leaving 18 bases between them. This CDR3 region has 16 residues. The CDR3 loop reads CASSYSLLGSAYGYTF. The CDR3 DNA follows: TGTGCCAGCAGTTATTCCCTGCTAGGATCGGCCTATGGCTACACCTTC.

This clonotype was picked up a small number of times. CDR3 DNA: TGTGCCAGCCTCACAGGGGCGCCCCTGAACACTGAAGCTTTCTTT. Its translation is CASLTGAPLNTEAFF. The chain combines TRBV19 with TRBJ1-1, with 7 nucleotides matching TRBD1. This CDR3 comprises 15 residues. V lost 9 bases and J lost 0; bases outside the gene matches: 10. Per germline, CDR1 LNHDA and CDR2 SQIVND (reference sequence). Together with reference TRBV19 and TRBJ1-1, the CDR3 gives the full variable domain: DGGITQSPKYLFRKEGQNVTLSCEQNLNHDAMYWYRQDPGQGLRLIYYSQIVNDFQKGDIAEGYSVSREKKESFPLTVTSAQKNPTAFYLCASLTGAPLNTEAFFGQGTRLTVV.

This clonotype was observed at least ten times. The chain recombines TRBV10-3 with TRBJ2-3; possible D gene TRBD2, 5 bases. The V gene lost 0 bases and the J gene lost 1 base, with 5 bases spanning the gap. The CDR3 totals 14 residues. CDR1 ENHRY and CDR2 SYGVKD come from the germline V gene. CDR3 residues: CAISESSGTDTQYF. CDR3 DNA: TGTGCCATCAGTGAGTCTAGCGGCACAGATACGCAGTATTTT.

The sample holds many counts of this clonotype. The genes are TRBV6-6 and TRBJ2-3; TRBD1 or TRBD2 may be the D gene (6 bases each). Germline V gene lookup returns CDR1 MNHNY and CDR2 SVGAGI (reference sequence). This CDR3 contains 17 residues. V lost 4 bases, J lost 0 bases, and 17 bases lay in between. The CDR3 DNA follows: TGTGCCAGCAGTTCGGCCATTGGGGGGCCTAGCACAGATACGCAGTATTTT. It specifies CASSSAIGGPSTDTQYF.

This clonotype was counted ten times or more. V is TRBV20-1 and J is TRBJ2-7; D is ambiguous. The CDR3 is 14 amino acids. Germline V gene lookup returns CDR1 DFQATT and CDR2 SNEGSKA (reference sequence). V lost 6 bases and J 0 bases, leaving 15 bases between the germline ends. CDR3 DNA sequence: TGCAGTGCCGCCATTCGGCAGATCTCCTACGAGCAGTACTTC. Encoded protein: CSAAIRQISYEQYF.

This clonotype has ten or more counts. The CDR3 spells CSAMASLAGSQETQYF. In DNA, the CDR3 is TGCAGTGCTATGGCTAGTCTAGCGGGCTCCCAAGAGACCCAGTACTTC. The chain joins TRBV20-1 to TRBJ2-5, with 8 nucleotides matching TRBD2. The CDR3 extends over 16 amino acids. V gave up 4 bases and J gave up 1 base; unmatched junction bases: 11. From germline, CDR1 is DFQATT and CDR2 SNEGSKA (reference sequence).